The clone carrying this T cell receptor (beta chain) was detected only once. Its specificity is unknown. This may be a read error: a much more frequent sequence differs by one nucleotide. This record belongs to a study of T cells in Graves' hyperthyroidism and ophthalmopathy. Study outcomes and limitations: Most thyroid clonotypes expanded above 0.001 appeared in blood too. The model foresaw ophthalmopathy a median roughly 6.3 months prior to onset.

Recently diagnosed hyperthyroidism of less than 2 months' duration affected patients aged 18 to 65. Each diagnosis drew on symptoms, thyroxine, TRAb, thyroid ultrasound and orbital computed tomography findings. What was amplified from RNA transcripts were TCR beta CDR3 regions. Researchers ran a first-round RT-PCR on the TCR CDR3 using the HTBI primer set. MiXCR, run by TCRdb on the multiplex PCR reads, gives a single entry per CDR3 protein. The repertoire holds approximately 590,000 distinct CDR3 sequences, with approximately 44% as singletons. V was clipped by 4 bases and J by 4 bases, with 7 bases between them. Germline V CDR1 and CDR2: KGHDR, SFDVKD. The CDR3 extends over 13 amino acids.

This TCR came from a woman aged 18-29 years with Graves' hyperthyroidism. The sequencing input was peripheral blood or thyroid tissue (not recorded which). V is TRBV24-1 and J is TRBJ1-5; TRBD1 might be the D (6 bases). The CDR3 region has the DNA TGTGCCACCAGTGAAACAGGGAATCAGCCCCAGCATTTT. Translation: CATSETGNQPQHF.